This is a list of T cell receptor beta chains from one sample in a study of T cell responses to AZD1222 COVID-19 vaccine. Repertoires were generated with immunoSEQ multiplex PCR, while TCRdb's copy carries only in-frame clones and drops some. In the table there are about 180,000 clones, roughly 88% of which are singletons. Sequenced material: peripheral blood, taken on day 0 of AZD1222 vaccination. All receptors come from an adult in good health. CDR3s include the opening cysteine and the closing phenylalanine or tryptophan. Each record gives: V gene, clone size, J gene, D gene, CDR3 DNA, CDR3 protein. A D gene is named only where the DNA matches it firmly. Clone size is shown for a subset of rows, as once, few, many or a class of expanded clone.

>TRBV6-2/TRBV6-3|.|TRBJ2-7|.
TGTGCCAGCAGCCCCCTTCCCTACGAGCAGTACTTC
CASSPLPYEQYF
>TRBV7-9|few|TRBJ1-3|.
TGTGCCAGCGTGAGGAACTCTGGAAACACCATATATTTT
CASVRNSGNTIYF
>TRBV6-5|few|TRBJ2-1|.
TGTGCCAGCAGGGGAAGACAGTACAATGAGCAGTTCTTC
CASRGRQYNEQFF
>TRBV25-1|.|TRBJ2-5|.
TGTGCCAGCAGTGAATATTCGCTAGAAGAGACCCAGTACTTC
CASSEYSLEETQYF
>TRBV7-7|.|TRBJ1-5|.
TGTGCCAGCAGCTTAGGGCAGGGCCTGGAAACGCCCCAGCATTTT
CASSLGQGLETPQHF
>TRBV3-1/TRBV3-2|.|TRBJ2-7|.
TGTGCCAGCAGCCAAGGTCCCGGCTACGAGCAGTACTTC
CASSQGPGYEQYF
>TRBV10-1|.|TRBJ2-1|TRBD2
TGCGCCAGCAGTGAGCTAGCGGGGGTCCCCTACAATGAGCAGTTCTTC
CASSELAGVPYNEQFF
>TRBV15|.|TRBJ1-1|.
TGTGCCACCAGCAGAGTAAGGACAGTGAACACTGAAGCTTTCTTT
CATSRVRTVNTEAFF
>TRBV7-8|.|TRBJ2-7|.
TGTGCCAGCAGCTTAGCGCGTACTGGGGGCGGTTACGAGCAGTACTTC
CASSLARTGGGYEQYF
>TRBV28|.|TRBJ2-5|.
TGTGCCAGCAGGGCCTCGGTGGAGACCCAGTACTTC
CASRASVETQYF
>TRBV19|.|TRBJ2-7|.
TGTGCCAGTAGTACAAACAGGGCCTACGAGCAGTACTTC
CASSTNRAYEQYF
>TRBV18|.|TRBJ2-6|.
TGTGCCAGCTCACCACAGGGACCGATGTCTGGGGCCAACGTCCTGACTTTC
CASSPQGPMSGANVLTF
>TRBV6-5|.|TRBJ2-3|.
TGTGCCAGCAGAAGACGGGGGCCCAACACAGATACGCAGTATTTT
CASRRRGPNTDTQYF
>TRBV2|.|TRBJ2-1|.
TGTGCCAGCAGCCCCGCAGGGATGTCGTCGGGGATCTCCTACAATGAGCAGTTCTTC
CASSPAGMSSGISYNEQFF
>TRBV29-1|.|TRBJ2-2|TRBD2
TGCAGCGTACGGACTAGCGGGGGCAACACCGGGGAGCTGTTTTTT
CSVRTSGGNTGELFF
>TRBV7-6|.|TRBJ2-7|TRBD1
TGTGCCAGCAGCTTAGGGACAGGCTCCTACGAGCAGTACTTC
CASSLGTGSYEQYF
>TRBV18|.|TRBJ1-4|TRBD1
TGTGCCAGCTCATTAGGGACAGGGCAAGAAAAACTGTTTTTT
CASSLGTGQEKLFF
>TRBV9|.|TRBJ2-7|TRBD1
TGTGCCAGCAGCATTACACAGGGGGCGCACGAGCAGTACTTC
CASSITQGAHEQYF
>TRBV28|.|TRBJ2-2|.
TGTGCCAGCAGTTTATTGGGGTCCGGGGAGCTGTTTTTT
CASSLLGSGELFF
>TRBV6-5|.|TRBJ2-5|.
TGTGCCAGCAGTTTCAGGGGGGCCGGTGGGACCCAGTACTTC
CASSFRGAGGTQYF
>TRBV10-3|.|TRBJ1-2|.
TGTGCCATCAGTGAGTGGACGGGGGGTCGAGATGGCTACACCTTC
CAISEWTGGRDGYTF
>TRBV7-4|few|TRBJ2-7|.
TGTGCCAGCAGCCTCCGGGACATTCCCTACGAGCAGTACTTC
CASSLRDIPYEQYF